This T cell receptor (beta chain) stems from a study of shared clonotypes between healthy human individuals. The assay used deep level. Sequencing was performed with immunoSEQ multiplex PCR; in TCRdb, only in-frame clones are kept and a portion is missing. In the table there are some 2,100,000 clones, approximately 94% of which are singletons. Germline V lookup: CDR1 SGDLS, CDR2 YYNGEE. Trimming cost V 4 bases and J 5 bases; bases outside gene matches: 6. The CDR3 totals 15 residues. The chain employs TRBV9 and TRBJ2-2, with 9 nucleotides matching TRBD2. Material for sequencing was naive CD4+ T cells sorted from blood. The subset here: CD45RA+ positively selected. This clonotype originated in a man younger than 35 in good health. The CDR3 protein is CASSNSGSGTGELFF. The CDR3, as DNA: TGTGCCAGCAGCAATAGCGGGAGCGGGACCGGGGAGCTGTTTTTT.